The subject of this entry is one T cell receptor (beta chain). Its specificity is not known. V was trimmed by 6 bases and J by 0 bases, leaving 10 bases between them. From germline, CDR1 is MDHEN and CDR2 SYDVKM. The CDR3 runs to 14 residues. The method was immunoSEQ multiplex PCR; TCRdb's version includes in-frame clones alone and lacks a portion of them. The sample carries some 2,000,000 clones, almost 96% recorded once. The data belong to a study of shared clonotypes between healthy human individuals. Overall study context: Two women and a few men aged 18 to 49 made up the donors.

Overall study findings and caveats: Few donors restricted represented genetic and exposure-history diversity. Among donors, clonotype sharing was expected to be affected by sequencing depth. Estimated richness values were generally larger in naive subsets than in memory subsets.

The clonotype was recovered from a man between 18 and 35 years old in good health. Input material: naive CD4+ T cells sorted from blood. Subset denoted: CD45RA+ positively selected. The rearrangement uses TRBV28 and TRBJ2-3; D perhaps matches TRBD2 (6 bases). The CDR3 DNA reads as TGTGCCAGCAGCCGGGACTTGAGCACAGATACGCAGTATTTT. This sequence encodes CASSRDLSTDTQYF.